This T cell receptor (beta chain) is drawn from a study of T cell changes during pregnancy in multiple sclerosis. The assay was immunoSEQ multiplex PCR, and TCRdb's table has in-frame clones only and misses some. The sample shows around 35,000 clones, approximately 90% of them seen only once. V shed 2 bases and J shed 3 bases, with 5 bases lying between them. The CDR3 runs to 12 residues. Germline values: CDR1 SGHDT, CDR2 YYEEEE. The chain employs TRBV5-6 and TRBJ1-1; perhaps TRBD1 as D (5 bases). Sequenced material: CD8+ T cells from peripheral blood mononuclear cells, taken before pregnancy. The sequence derives from a female donor with multiple sclerosis, enrolled in a pregnancy study. CDR3 loop: CASSLGDTEAFF. For the CDR3, the DNA is TGTGCCAGCAGCTTAGGGGACACTGAAGCTTTCTTT.